The 22 T cell receptor beta chains below all came from one sample that was sequenced in a study of shared clonotypes between healthy human individuals. Profiling relied on immunoSEQ multiplex PCR, and the TCRdb table lists in-frame clones only, not all of them. Of about 670,000 clones in the sample, 72% are singletons; the top ten hold less than 2%. The sample was memory CD4+ T cells sorted from blood. The subset here: CD45RA-negative fraction. These receptors were obtained from a woman in her thirties in good health.

This clone has more than one count but fewer than ten. The gene calls are TRBV5-1 and TRBJ2-7, with D possibly being TRBD2 (6 bases). The CDR3 runs 15 residues. CDR1 and CDR2 (germline): SGHRS, YFSETQ. V was cut by 1 base and J by 2 bases, with 13 bases left in between. The CDR3 DNA reads as TGCGCCAGCAGCTTGTACCCGGGAGCCACCTACGAGCAGTACTTC. Its translation: CASSLYPGATYEQYF.

J is TRBJ2-3 and V is TRBV27; D ambiguous. The length of the CDR3 is 13 residues. CDR1 MNHEY and CDR2 SMNVEV come from the germline V gene (reference sequence). V gave up 0 bases and J gave up 5 bases, with 6 bases separating them. In DNA form, the CDR3 reads TGTGCCAGCAGTTTATCGTGGGGAGATACGCAGTATTTT. Its translation is CASSLSWGDTQYF.

Only one count was recorded for this clone. This chain links TRBV7-9 with TRBJ2-1; 10 nucleotides line up with TRBD2. V gave up 2 bases and J gave up 7 bases; unmatched junction bases: 5. The length of the CDR3 is 15 residues. CDR1 is SEHNR, CDR2 FQNEAQ, per germline (reference sequence). The CDR3: CASSLIAGGRNEQFF. The CDR3 DNA sequence: TGTGCCAGCAGCTTAATAGCGGGGGGCAGGAATGAGCAGTTCTTC.

This clone came up once. The chain recombines TRBV27 with TRBJ2-7; a weak D match, TRBD2 (5 bases). The CDR3 length is 16 residues. Germline loops: CDR1 MNHEY, CDR2 SMNVEV (reference sequence). V was cut by 0 bases and J by 2 bases, with 14 bases left in between. Written as DNA, the CDR3 is TGTGCCAGCAGTTTATCTCGGCTAGCTGCAACCTACGAGCAGTACTTC. Its translation: CASSLSRLAATYEQYF.

The rearrangement uses TRBV10-3 and TRBJ2-2; TRBD2 matches 10 bases. Germline V gene sequence: CDR1 ENHRY, CDR2 SYGVKD. The trim removed 8 bases at V and 2 bases at J, leaving 8 bases unmatched. The CDR3 sequence is 16 residues long. CDR3 amino acids: CAIPRASGSNTGELFF. The CDR3 bases are TGTGCCATCCCTCGAGCTAGCGGGAGTAACACCGGGGAGCTGTTTTTT.

The chain carries TRBV20-1 and TRBJ2-1, with 9 bases matching TRBD2. The CDR3 spans 11 residues. The germline CDR1 and CDR2 sequences are DFQATT and SNEGSKA (reference sequence). Losses at the gene ends were 3 bases for V and 13 bases for J; bases not matched to a gene: 4. The CDR3 loop is CSARGREGQFF. CDR3 in DNA: TGCAGTGCTAGGGGGCGGGAGGGCCAGTTCTTC.

The chain is built from TRBV19 and TRBJ2-5; 9 bases agree with TRBD2. The trim removed 4 bases at V and 5 bases at J, leaving 11 bases unmatched. CDR1 LNHDA and CDR2 SQIVND come from the germline V gene (reference sequence). CDR3 length: 16 residues. The DNA for the CDR3 is TGTGCCAGTAGTACTAACGGAGCGGGAGGAAGGGAGACCCAGTACTTC. It is translated as CASSTNGAGGRETQYF.

This clone was recorded a few times. V is TRBV30 and J is TRBJ1-3, with D uncertain. The CDR3 spans 12 residues. Trimming took 4 bases from V and 1 from J, leaving 5 bases between them. The germline gives CDR1 GTSNPN, CDR2 SVGIG (reference sequence). The DNA for the CDR3 is TGTGCCTGGATGTTGTCTGGAAACACCATATATTTT. Translated, it gives CAWMLSGNTIYF.

This chain joins TRBV5-1 and TRBJ2-7; D unclear. V was cut by 4 bases and J by 7 bases, with 21 bases left in between. Germline V gene sequence: CDR1 SGHRS, CDR2 YFSETQ. CDR3 size: 15 residues. For the CDR3, the DNA is TGCGCCAGCAGCGTGGCCCCCGGACCACAATGGGAGCAGTACTTC. This encodes CASSVAPGPQWEQYF.

This clone was picked up one time. The chain combines TRBV28 with TRBJ2-1; the match to TRBD2 covers 9 bases. Germline V lookup: CDR1 MDHEN, CDR2 SYDVKM. The CDR3 totals 16 residues. With 4 bases clipped from V and 12 bases from J, the junction kept 16 bases outside the gene matches. For the CDR3, the DNA is TGTGCCAGCAGTTCCTGGGTAGATAGCGGGAGAATCGGGCAGTTCTTC. It is translated as CASSSWVDSGRIGQFF.

The chain uses TRBV19 and TRBJ2-1, with a tentative D call TRBD1 (7 bases). V shed 6 bases and J shed 9 bases, with 18 bases lying between them. CDR1 and CDR2 from the germline V gene are LNHDA and SQIVND (reference sequence). This CDR3 spans 14 amino acids. CDR3 sequence: CASSRTGGQGEQFF. CDR3 DNA: TGTGCCAGTAGCCGGACAGGAGGGCAGGGTGAGCAGTTCTTC.

The chain uses TRBV2 and TRBJ1-5, with TRBD1 matching over 7 bases. The germline gives CDR1 SNHLY, CDR2 FYNNEI. The trim removed 3 bases at V and 0 bases at J, leaving 14 bases unmatched. The CDR3 length is 19 residues. The CDR3 coding sequence is TGTGCCAGCAGTGACCTAACCCCGGGACAGTTATATAGCAATCAGCCCCAGCATTTT. Its translation: CASSDLTPGQLYSNQPQHF.

This clone was recorded many times. V usage is TRBV15 and J usage is TRBJ1-1, with a possible D match to TRBD1 (6 bases). V lost 0 bases and J 5 bases, leaving 13 bases between the germline ends. The CDR3 sequence is 15 residues long. Germline V gene data show CDR1 as LNHNV and CDR2 as YYDKDF (reference sequence). The CDR3 protein is CATSRDSGQNTEAFF. The CDR3 region has the DNA TGTGCCACCAGCAGAGACTCTGGACAGAATACTGAAGCTTTCTTT.

As to this clone: At the DNA level, this CDR3 is encoded by other sequences in the same sample as well. The chain employs TRBV30 and TRBJ2-5; 8 positions agree with TRBD2. The J call may be faulty, since TRBJ2-7 better matches the DNA end. The CDR3 extends over 14 amino acids. Looked up from germline, CDR1 is GTSNPN and CDR2 is SVGIG (reference sequence). In DNA, the CDR3 is TGTGCCTGGAGTGCTGGGCTAGCGGGTTACGAGCAGTACTTC. This encodes CAWSAGLAGYEQYF.

The V gene is TRBV28, the J gene TRBJ1-1; no clear D gene. The CDR3 totals 14 residues. Trimming shortened V by 7 bases and J by 1 base, and 13 bases separated the two germline ends. From germline, CDR1 is MDHEN and CDR2 SYDVKM. CDR3 region: CASTLHGRNTEAFF. CDR3 DNA: TGTGCCAGCACCCTCCATGGGAGGAACACTGAAGCTTTCTTT.

Points on this clone: The same CDR3 is also encoded by other DNA sequences in this sample. The V call is TRBV6-4, the J call TRBJ2-3, with a possible D match to TRBD1 (5 bases). CDR1 and CDR2 from the germline V gene are MRHNA and SNTAGT. V was cut by 3 bases and J by 0 bases, with 10 bases left in between. The CDR3 covers 15 residues. Written as DNA, the CDR3 is TGTGCCAGCAGTGATTGGGGCCAAAGCACAGATACGCAGTATTTT. Its translation: CASSDWGQSTDTQYF.

The rearrangement links TRBV7-8 to TRBJ2-1, with TRBD2 matching over 7 bases. Germline V gene sequence: CDR1 SGHVS, CDR2 FQNEAQ. This CDR3 spans 15 amino acids. J was trimmed by 5 bases and V by 4 bases; bases with no gene match: 8. The CDR3 is CASSYPGLPNNEQFF. The CDR3 DNA follows: TGTGCCAGCAGCTACCCGGGACTACCAAACAATGAGCAGTTCTTC.

A word on this clone: Possible read error: a much larger clone is one base away. This sequence joins TRBV7-2 and TRBJ2-6, with no clear D. This CDR3 is 15 amino acids long. The V end was cut by 2 bases, the J end by 0 bases, with 5 bases between. Germline V gives CDR1 SGHTA, CDR2 FQGNSA. CDR3 protein: CASSLKGSGANVLTF. CDR3 DNA: TGTGCCAGCAGCTTAAAGGGCTCTGGGGCCAACGTCCTGACTTTC. Combining the CDR3 with reference TRBV7-2 and TRBJ2-6 gives the whole variable domain GAGVSQSPSNKVTEKGKDVELRCDPISGHTALYWYRQSLGQGLEFLIYFQGNSAPDKSGLPSDRFSAERTGGSVSTLTIQRTQQEDSAVYLCASSLKGSGANVLTFGAGSRLTVL.

This rearrangement joins TRBV5-1 to TRBJ2-1, with 7 bases fitting TRBD2. Per germline, CDR1 SGHRS and CDR2 YFSETQ. The ends lost 2 bases at V and 6 bases at J; junction bases unmatched: 8. This CDR3 is built from 15 residues. CDR3 nucleotides: TGCGCCAGCAGCTTAGGCGGGAGATCTGTCAATGAGCAGTTCTTC. It codes for CASSLGGRSVNEQFF.

Only a few counts were recorded for this clone. This sequence joins TRBV7-2 and TRBJ2-5, with D tentatively TRBD2 (6 bases). Between the trimmed V and J ends, which lost 3 bases and 5 bases, there was a span of 13 bases. The CDR3 totals 14 residues. From germline, CDR1 is SGHTA and CDR2 FQGNSA. CDR3 in DNA: TGTGCCAGCAGCTTTCGGGGGAGAGGGGAGACCCAGTACTTC. Translating it yields CASSFRGRGETQYF.

The V call is TRBV5-1, the J call TRBJ2-7; D possibly corresponds to TRBD2 (6 bases). In germline, CDR1 is SGHRS, CDR2 YFSETQ. Trimming shortened V by 4 bases and J by 2 bases, and 7 bases separated the two germline ends. The length of the CDR3 is 12 residues. As DNA, the CDR3 is TGCGCCAGCAGCAGGACTACCTACGAGCAGTACTTC. Translated, it gives CASSRTTYEQYF.

The chain links TRBV11-2 to TRBJ1-5; TRBD1 matches at 7 bases. J was trimmed by 6 bases and V by 0 bases; bases with no gene match: 5. The CDR3 loop spans 15 amino acids. Looked up from germline, CDR1 is SGHAT and CDR2 is FQNNGV. CDR3 protein: CASSLEQGSGQPQHF. The DNA for the CDR3 is TGTGCCAGCAGCTTAGAACAGGGGAGCGGTCAGCCCCAGCATTTT.